A selection of T cell receptor beta chains follows, all from one sample in a study of cytomegalovirus exposure and HLA in healthy donors. Only in-frame clones appear in the TCRdb table, and some are missing; sequencing was by immunoSEQ multiplex PCR. The table shows roughly 330,000 clones, with approximately 90% occurring only once. The sequencing input was PBMCs. The receptor source for this set is a woman aged 25 to 39 in good health and CMV-seropositive. Each CDR3 is given with its conserved first and last residue. The D gene is left open where the match is weak. Clone size, where shown, is once, few, many, or a class for clones that have expanded.

v_gene	d_gene	j_gene	abundance	CDR3aa	CDR3nt
TRBV5-6	TRBD1	TRBJ2-7	-	CASSQSGTGYYEQYF	TGTGCCAGCAGCCAATCCGGGACAGGGTATTACGAGCAGTACTTC
TRBV7-2	TRBD1	TRBJ1-2	-	CASSPSTGTANYGYTF	TGTGCCAGCAGCCCTAGTACCGGGACAGCTAACTATGGCTACACCTTC
TRBV28	-	TRBJ2-7	-	CASSQTGSREQYF	TGTGCCAGCAGCCAAACAGGGTCCCGCGAGCAGTACTTC
TRBV18	-	TRBJ2-2	-	CASSPSQGGSTGELFF	TGTGCCAGCTCACCGTCTCAGGGGGGCTCCACCGGGGAGCTGTTTTTT
TRBV30	-	TRBJ1-4	-	CASDSERNEKLFF	TGTGCCTCTGACAGTGAGAGAAATGAAAAACTGTTTTTT
TRBV27	-	TRBJ1-1	-	CASRRGAEAFF	TGTGCCAGCAGAAGGGGTGCTGAAGCTTTCTTT
TRBV6-1	-	TRBJ1-1	-	CAGALGIMNTEAFF	TGTGCCGGCGCTCTAGGGATCATGAACACTGAAGCTTTCTTT
TRBV6-1	TRBD1	TRBJ2-1	-	CAGKDRYNEQFF	TGTGCGGGGAAGGACAGGTACAATGAGCAGTTCTTC
TRBV28	-	TRBJ2-7	-	CASSSNPREQYF	TGTGCCAGCAGCTCAAACCCCCGCGAGCAGTACTTC
TRBV27	-	TRBJ1-5	few	CASSLSVEDTNQPQHF	TGTGCCAGCAGTTTAAGCGTAGAGGACACCAATCAGCCCCAGCATTTT
TRBV5-8	TRBD1	TRBJ2-7	-	CASGLQGAYEQYF	TGTGCCAGCGGACTACAGGGGGCTTACGAGCAGTACTTC
TRBV4-1	-	TRBJ2-7	few	CASSQDPKSGQINEQYF	TGCGCCAGCAGCCAAGATCCCAAATCAGGACAGATAAACGAGCAGTACTTC
TRBV6-5	TRBD2	TRBJ2-7	-	CASSYLASGDYEQYF	TGTGCCAGCAGTTACTTGGCTAGCGGGGACTACGAGCAGTACTTC
TRBV15	TRBD1	TRBJ2-7	-	CATSSTGARGYEQYF	TGTGCCACCAGCAGTACAGGGGCTAGGGGCTACGAGCAGTACTTC
TRBV6-1	TRBD2	TRBJ2-3	once	CASRAGAGEVDTQYF	TGTGCCAGCAGGGCGGGAGCGGGAGAGGTTGATACGCAGTATTTT
TRBV5-6	-	TRBJ1-5	-	CASSLRQFNQPQHF	TGTGCCAGCAGCTTGAGACAGTTTAATCAGCCCCAGCATTTT
TRBV2	TRBD1	TRBJ1-1	-	CASTRDRASYTEAFF	TGTGCCAGCACCCGGGACAGGGCTTCTTACACTGAAGCTTTCTTT
TRBV6-5	TRBD1	TRBJ1-5	-	CASSTTGNQPQHF	TGTGCCAGCAGTACGACAGGGAATCAGCCCCAGCATTTT
TRBV21-1	-	TRBJ1-2	-	CASSKVLRGIDDGYTF	TGTGCCAGCAGCAAAGTGCTCAGGGGAATCGACGATGGCTACACCTTC
TRBV6-5	-	TRBJ2-7	-	CASRNSASEQYF	TGTGCCAGCCGAAACAGCGCGAGTGAGCAGTACTTC
TRBV30	-	TRBJ1-2	once	CAWSVRAGTRGYTF	TGTGCCTGGAGTGTAAGAGCAGGGACCCGTGGCTACACCTTC
TRBV30	TRBD1	TRBJ1-2	-	CAWIGQGGYGYTF	TGTGCCTGGATTGGACAGGGCGGGTATGGCTACACCTTC
TRBV30	-	TRBJ2-5	-	CAWSVGSGGPQETQYF	TGTGCCTGGAGTGTGGGATCTGGGGGCCCCCAAGAGACCCAGTACTTC
TRBV5-1	-	TRBJ2-2	-	CASSRRESNTGELFF	TGCGCCAGCAGCCGCAGGGAGTCGAACACCGGGGAGCTGTTTTTT
TRBV7-3	TRBD1	TRBJ2-3	-	CASSSDRGQTDTQYF	TGTGCCAGCAGCTCGGACAGGGGGCAAACAGATACGCAGTATTTT
TRBV6-1	-	TRBJ1-5	-	CASSARGGTDQPQHF	TGTGCCAGCAGTGCCAGGGGCGGAACCGATCAGCCCCAGCATTTT
TRBV28	-	TRBJ2-5	-	CASSLGVETQYF	TGTGCCAGCAGTTTGGGGGTAGAGACCCAGTACTTC
TRBV27	-	TRBJ2-3	-	CASSLTLHFSTDTQYF	TGTGCCAGCAGTTTAACCCTACATTTTAGCACAGATACGCAGTATTTT
TRBV12-5	-	TRBJ2-5	-	CASGPGGTPQETQYF	TGTGCTAGTGGCCCTGGCGGGACACCCCAAGAGACCCAGTACTTC
TRBV19	TRBD2	TRBJ2-5	-	CASSIARGGLETQYF	TGTGCCAGTAGTATAGCGCGGGGGGGCCTGGAGACCCAGTACTTC
TRBV10-3	-	TRBJ2-2	-	CAINQGGTGELFF	TGTGCCATCAACCAGGGAGGCACCGGGGAGCTGTTTTTT
TRBV27	TRBD1	TRBJ2-7	-	CASSGQDEGVYEQYF	TGTGCCAGCAGCGGACAGGACGAAGGGGTCTACGAGCAGTACTTC
TRBV4-3	-	TRBJ2-3	-	CASSQDLGHSSTDTQYF	TGCGCCAGCAGCCAAGATTTAGGACACAGTAGCACAGATACGCAGTATTTT
TRBV13	-	TRBJ1-2	-	CASSSGTIPYGYTF	TGTGCCAGCAGCTCAGGTACCATCCCCTATGGCTACACCTTC
TRBV6-1	-	TRBJ2-7	-	CASSERAYEQYF	TGTGCCAGCAGTGAAAGGGCGTACGAGCAGTACTTC
TRBV5-4	TRBD1	TRBJ1-5	once	CASSDTPGQGKNQPQHF	TGTGCCAGCAGCGATACCCCCGGACAGGGAAAAAATCAGCCCCAGCATTTT
TRBV29-1	-	TRBJ2-1	-	CSVDGSAQFF	TGCAGCGTTGACGGTTCAGCGCAGTTCTTC
TRBV5-1	-	TRBJ2-7	-	CASTPSVLGPLEQYF	TGCGCCAGCACCCCCTCCGTCCTAGGTCCTCTCGAGCAGTACTTC
TRBV5-1	-	TRBJ1-1	few	CASNEGTLAFF	TGCGCCAGCAACGAGGGGACGTTGGCTTTCTTT
TRBV11-3	TRBD2	TRBJ2-1	-	CASRDSSGGLNNEQFF	TGTGCCAGCAGGGACTCTAGCGGGGGGCTAAACAATGAGCAGTTCTTC
TRBV6-5	TRBD1	TRBJ1-5	-	CASSYAGQGLNQPQHF	TGTGCCAGCAGTTACGCTGGACAGGGACTCAATCAGCCCCAGCATTTT
TRBV9	-	TRBJ2-7	-	CASSVVPGPGEQYF	TGTGCCAGCAGCGTAGTCCCAGGTCCGGGGGAGCAGTACTTC
TRBV9	TRBD2	TRBJ2-1	-	CASSVVAGGNEQFF	TGTGCCAGCAGCGTAGTAGCGGGAGGCAATGAGCAGTTCTTC
TRBV7-9	TRBD2	TRBJ2-2	-	CASSLYSGTSSGELFF	TGTGCCAGCAGCTTATATTCTGGGACTAGCTCCGGGGAGCTGTTTTTT
TRBV5-1	-	TRBJ1-3	-	CASSLSGGGNTIYF	TGCGCCAGCAGCTTGTCAGGCGGGGGAAACACCATATATTTT
TRBV5-4	TRBD2	TRBJ2-1	-	CASKLAGDLYNEQFF	TGTGCCAGCAAACTAGCGGGGGATCTCTACAATGAGCAGTTCTTC
TRBV6-5	TRBD1	TRBJ1-1	-	CAGARQGWNTEAFF	TGTGCCGGCGCTAGACAGGGTTGGAACACTGAAGCTTTCTTT
TRBV6-1	-	TRBJ2-5	-	CASSDSGNKRPQYF	TGTGCCAGCAGTGACAGCGGTAACAAGAGACCCCAGTACTTC
TRBV5-1	-	TRBJ1-2	-	CASSFEQELYGYTF	TGCGCCAGCAGCTTCGAACAGGAACTCTATGGCTACACCTTC
TRBV30	-	TRBJ1-1	once	CAWAIGGTEAFF	TGTGCCTGGGCCATAGGGGGCACTGAAGCTTTCTTT
TRBV9	-	TRBJ2-1	-	CASSPTGTVYNEQFF	TGTGCCAGCAGCCCCACCGGGACGGTCTACAATGAGCAGTTCTTC
TRBV2	-	TRBJ2-6	-	CASSDGKGLPSGANVLTF	TGTGCCAGCAGCGACGGAAAAGGGCTCCCCTCTGGGGCCAACGTCCTGACTTTC
TRBV7-8	-	TRBJ2-7	-	CASSLAGSSYEQYF	TGTGCCAGCAGCTTAGCGGGGTCCTCCTACGAGCAGTACTTC
TRBV5-1	-	TRBJ1-5	-	CASSLAGKIDQPQHF	TGCGCCAGCAGCTTGGCAGGGAAGATTGATCAGCCCCAGCATTTT
TRBV6-5	-	TRBJ1-2	-	CASSPGGDNYGYTF	TGTGCCAGCAGTCCCGGAGGGGATAACTATGGCTACACCTTC
TRBV30	TRBD1	TRBJ2-1	few	CAWSVETGYLYNEQFF	TGTGCCTGGAGTGTCGAGACAGGGTACCTGTACAATGAGCAGTTCTTC
TRBV6-9	-	TRBJ2-7	-	CARPTDEQYF	TGTGCCAGACCCACGGACGAGCAGTACTTC
TRBV7-9	TRBD1	TRBJ1-4	-	CASSLGQGGEKLFF	TGTGCCAGCAGCTTGGGACAGGGTGGTGAAAAACTGTTTTTT
TRBV6-5	-	TRBJ2-4	-	CASSYSPGGANIQYF	TGTGCCAGCAGTTATTCGCCGGGTGGGGCAAACATTCAGTACTTC